The rows below give T cell receptor beta chains drawn from one sample of a study of blood T cell repertoires in COVID-19. Assay used: immunoSEQ multiplex PCR; TCRdb lists only in-frame clones, some missing. The data contain about 38,000 clones, less than 90% of them singletons. The specimen was peripheral blood. Every receptor here comes from a man aged 55 to 70 with COVID-19, enrolled during active disease. Both conserved end residues are trimmed from each CDR3. A D gene is named only where the DNA matches it firmly.

V gene: TRBV7-9; D gene: .; J gene: TRBJ2-7; CDR3 protein: ASTSSGHGFSYEQY
V gene: TRBV19; D gene: .; J gene: TRBJ2-2; CDR3 protein: AVKSDTGELF
V gene: TRBV28; D gene: .; J gene: TRBJ1-1; CDR3 protein: ASSLHSMNTEAF
V gene: TRBV30; D gene: .; J gene: TRBJ2-5; CDR3 protein: AWSRLFQETQY
V gene: TRBV28; D gene: .; J gene: TRBJ1-5; CDR3 protein: ASSRDGTNQPQH
V gene: TRBV5-6; D gene: TRBD1; J gene: TRBJ1-2; CDR3 protein: ASSSTGVEWYGYT
V gene: TRBV19; D gene: TRBD1; J gene: TRBJ1-6; CDR3 protein: ASSLPSGQGVKPLH
V gene: TRBV10-3; D gene: TRBD1; J gene: TRBJ2-5; CDR3 protein: AISESNRGQTQY
V gene: TRBV10-3; D gene: .; J gene: TRBJ2-7; CDR3 protein: AISESSVSEQY
V gene: TRBV29-1; D gene: TRBD2; J gene: TRBJ2-1; CDR3 protein: SVEDRLAEGYNEQF
V gene: TRBV9; D gene: TRBD1; J gene: TRBJ2-7; CDR3 protein: ASSFTQGYEQY
V gene: TRBV7-9; D gene: .; J gene: TRBJ1-2; CDR3 protein: ASSPTTGVYGYT
V gene: TRBV7-3; D gene: TRBD1; J gene: TRBJ2-2; CDR3 protein: ASSHTGANTGELF
V gene: TRBV3-1/TRBV3-2; D gene: .; J gene: TRBJ1-4; CDR3 protein: ASSQAGAARTEALF
V gene: TRBV6-6; D gene: .; J gene: TRBJ2-3; CDR3 protein: ASDRDKTDTQY
V gene: TRBV10-3; D gene: .; J gene: TRBJ1-2; CDR3 protein: AISEPFGGYGYT
V gene: TRBV14; D gene: .; J gene: TRBJ2-5; CDR3 protein: ASSQGGNQETQY
V gene: TRBV19; D gene: TRBD1; J gene: TRBJ2-2; CDR3 protein: ASSIDRVRTGELF